One sample yielded the 32 T cell receptor beta chains listed below, sequenced in a study of T cells in women clearing cervical HPV infection. The protocol was immunoSEQ multiplex PCR, while the TCRdb copy is restricted to in-frame clones and leaves out a portion. This repertoire includes about 40,000 clones. Sequencing used blood buffy coat. These receptors all come from a woman between 18 and 75 years old with a cervical HPV16 infection that either progressed to CIN3+ or cleared (not recorded which).

CDR3 DNA, as far as it was read: TGTGCCAGTAGTATTCCAGGCAATGAG. It specifies CASSIPGNE. The CDR3 reads in full as CASSIPGNEQFF. The chain has TRBV19 and TRBJ2-1; D call uncertain. The observed sequence ends 3 residues before the CDR3 terminus, with the missing tail filled in from the germline J gene. This CDR3 has 12 amino acids. Germline values: CDR1 LNHDA, CDR2 SQIVND (reference sequence). The V and J ends lost 3 bases and 6 bases respectively, with 6 bases between them.

Remarks on this clone: The CDR3 is cut off 3 residues early in the read; its end comes from the germline J gene. V and J are TRBV28 and TRBJ2-7; maybe TRBD1 (5 bases). The V end lost 6 bases, the J end lost 4 bases, and 16 bases lay between the germline ends. CDR1 and CDR2 (germline): MDHEN, SYDVKM. CDR3 size: 14 residues. The CDR3 loop is CASRLDRGRYEQYF. Incomplete CDR3 DNA: TGTGCCAGCAGATTAGATAGGGGTCGTTACGAG.

Worth noting for this clone: Sequencing ends 3 residues short of the CDR3 end; the germline J gene provides the rest. The chain has TRBV19 and TRBJ1-2; 8 bases are shared with TRBD1. V lost 5 bases and J lost 4; bases outside the gene matches: 9. CDR1 and CDR2 (germline): LNHDA, SQIVND (reference sequence). This CDR3 region has 15 residues. The DNA read from the CDR3 is TGTGCCAGTAGTTCCATCTCAGGGGGCTTCTATGGC. It codes for CASSSISGGFYG. The full CDR3 protein is CASSSISGGFYGYTF.

Comment on this clone: With the read ending 3 residues before the CDR3 end, the germline J gene is used to fill in that end. The chain recombines TRBV4-1 with TRBJ2-3; TRBD2 matches 7 bases. V lost 0 bases and J lost 1; bases outside the gene matches: 4. Germline V gives CDR1 MGHRA, CDR2 YSYEKL. This CDR3 contains 16 residues. The DNA read from the CDR3 is TGCGCCAGCAGCCAAGAACGGGACTATCGCACAGATACG. Protein sequence: CASSQERDYRTDT. The whole CDR3 sequence reads CASSQERDYRTDTQYF.

Remarks on this clone: The read finishes 3 residues shy of the CDR3 end, and the germline J gene is used to complete it. The chain links TRBV4-1 to TRBJ1-1; 8 bases agree with TRBD1. Germline CDR1 and CDR2: MGHRA and YSYEKL. With 0 bases clipped from V and 1 base from J, the junction kept 10 bases outside the gene matches. This CDR3 has 18 amino acids. The covered CDR3 bases are TGCGCCAGCAGCCAAGATTGGGCCAGGGGGCGAGGGAACACTGAA. Protein product: CASSQDWARGRGNTE. In full, the CDR3 is CASSQDWARGRGNTEAFF.

Comment on this clone: The read stops 3 residues short of the end of the CDR3; the missing end is completed from the germline J gene. This sequence joins TRBV4-1 and TRBJ2-5; 10 bases align to TRBD2. The junction had 5 bases not matched to a gene; V was cut back by 0 bases and J by 1 base. CDR3 size: 17 residues. CDR1 and CDR2 from the germline V gene are MGHRA and YSYEKL. Partial CDR3 DNA: TGCGCCAGCAGCCAAGATGGACTAGCGGCAGCCCAAGAGACC. It codes for CASSQDGLAAAQET. The whole CDR3 reads CASSQDGLAAAQETQYF.

On this clone: The missing CDR3 end, 3 residues past where the read stops, is filled in from the germline J gene. This chain links TRBV7-6 with TRBJ2-6, with no clear D. Germline values: CDR1 SGHVS, CDR2 FNYEAQ. The CDR3 has 14 residues. V dropped 4 bases and J dropped 2 bases, with 6 bases sitting between them. The CDR3 bases that were read are TGTGCCAGCAGCTCCGACACTGGGGCCAACGTC. Amino acid sequence: CASSSDTGANV. The CDR3 as a whole reads CASSSDTGANVLTF.

About this clone itself: The sequenced fragment ends 3 residues before the CDR3 boundary, so the rest is inferred from the germline J gene. This sequence joins TRBV6-2 or TRBV6-3 and TRBJ1-4; no reliable D call. Germline V gene lookup returns CDR1 MNHEY and CDR2 SVGEGT. V was shortened by 10 bases and J by 7 bases, with 16 bases between the two germline ends. CDR3 size: 13 residues. The CDR3 protein is CATSTGNGEKLFF. The covered CDR3 bases are TGTGCCACATCAACGGGGAATGGTGAAAAA.

Note on this clone: The sequence runs out 3 residues before the end of the CDR3; the remainder is reconstructed from the germline J gene. The chain employs TRBV29-1 and TRBJ2-1; possibly TRBD1 for D (6 bases). The V gene lost 2 bases and the J gene lost 6 bases, with 20 bases spanning the gap. Germline lookup yields CDR1 SQVTM and CDR2 ANQGSEA. This CDR3 spans 16 amino acids. The CDR3 region is CSVEFGGTIGSNEQFF. CDR3 DNA, as far as it was read: TGCAGCGTTGAATTTGGGGGCACGATCGGTTCCAATGAG.

Notes on this clone: The DNA ends 3 residues before the CDR3 does, and the rest of the CDR3 is filled in from the germline J gene. The chain carries TRBV18 and TRBJ2-5; 7 nucleotides align to TRBD1. The CDR3 length is 15 residues. Germline-derived CDR1 and CDR2 are KGHSH and LQKENI. V was clipped by 1 base and J by 5 bases; unmatched bases: 7. CDR3 DNA, as far as it was read: TGTGCCAGCTCACCACTACAGGGGATCGGGGAGACC. It specifies CASSPLQGIGET. The full CDR3 protein is CASSPLQGIGETQYF.

About this clone: The CDR3 end lies 3 residues beyond the end of the read and is filled in from the germline J gene. The gene calls are TRBV19 and TRBJ2-5, with unresolved D. V was cut by 1 base and J by 5 bases, with 8 bases left in between. Germline loops: CDR1 LNHDA, CDR2 SQIVND (reference sequence). The CDR3 has 13 amino acids. CDR3 DNA, as far as it was read: TGTGCCAGTAGTATAGGCATCGCGGAGACC. Translating it yields CASSIGIAET. The entire CDR3 is CASSIGIAETQYF. Using reference TRBV19 and TRBJ2-5 for the parts outside the CDR3, the full variable domain is DGGITQSPKYLFRKEGQNVTLSCEQNLNHDAMYWYRQDPGQGLRLIYYSQIVNDFQKGDIAEGYSVSREKKESFPLTVTSAQKNPTAFYLCASSIGIAETQYFGPGTRLLVL.

Notes on this clone: The read ends 3 residues early relative to the CDR3; the germline J gene fills the gap. The chain joins TRBV7-9 to TRBJ2-1; 7 nucleotides agree with TRBD2. The CDR3 totals 15 residues. Trimming cost V 5 bases and J 6 bases; bases outside gene matches: 10. The germline gives CDR1 SEHNR, CDR2 FQNEAQ (reference sequence). Partial CDR3 DNA: TGTGCCAGCAGCCTCCGGCGGGAGCGGGCCAATGAG. Translating it yields CASSLRRERANE. The complete CDR3 sequence is CASSLRRERANEQFF.

As regards this clone: The DNA ends 3 residues before the CDR3 does, and the rest of the CDR3 is filled in from the germline J gene. The chain couples TRBV10-3 to TRBJ2-3, with no clear D. The V end lost 3 bases, the J end lost 6 bases, and 7 bases lay between the germline ends. In germline, CDR1 is ENHRY, CDR2 SYGVKD. This CDR3 has 12 residues. The DNA read from the CDR3 is TGTGCCATCAGTGACAGTCCCGATACG. As protein: CAISDSPDT. Given in full, the CDR3 is CAISDSPDTQYF.

To note about this clone: The read ends 3 residues early relative to the CDR3; the germline J gene fills the gap. The rearrangement uses TRBV5-3 and TRBJ2-7; TRBD1 matches at 7 bases. TRBV5-3 is an ORF, with its function uncertain. Unmatched junction bases numbered 6, after V lost 0 bases and J lost 3 bases. This CDR3 spans 15 amino acids. Partial CDR3 DNA: TGTGCCAGAAGCTTGGGACAGGGAAAGGGCTACGAG. This gives the protein CARSLGQGKGYE. The full CDR3 is CARSLGQGKGYEQYF.

As concerns this clone: The read terminates 3 residues before the CDR3 end, so the remaining end is supplied by the germline J gene. This sequence joins TRBV20-1 and TRBJ2-7, with TRBD2 matching over 10 bases. This CDR3 is built from 17 residues. The ends lost 4 bases at V and 3 bases at J; junction bases unmatched: 15. Germline V gene lookup returns CDR1 DFQATT and CDR2 SNEGSKA (reference sequence). The CDR3 is CSATFVAGGPFDYEQYF. The CDR3 bases that were read are TGCAGTGCTACCTTTGTAGCGGGGGGCCCCTTCGACTACGAG.

For this clone: Sequencing ends 3 residues short of the CDR3 end; the germline J gene provides the rest. The V gene is TRBV7-8, the J gene TRBJ2-1; D perhaps matches TRBD2 (5 bases). The CDR3 loop spans 15 amino acids. Germline CDR1 is SGHVS and CDR2 is FQNEAQ. Trimming took 5 bases from V and 0 from J, leaving 11 bases between them. The CDR3 reads CASSSLSDSYNEQFF. The sequenced part of the CDR3 DNA is TGTGCCAGCAGCAGTCTTAGCGACTCCTACAATGAG. The whole variable domain, remainder taken from reference TRBV7-8 and TRBJ2-1, is GAGVSQSPRYKVAKRGQDVALRCDPISGHVSLFWYQQALGQGPEFLTYFQNEAQLDKSGLPSDRFFAERPEGSVSTLKIQRTQQEDSAVYLCASSSLSDSYNEQFFGPGTRLTVL.

Comment on this clone: The read ends 3 residues before the CDR3 terminus; that terminus is restored from the germline J gene. The chain uses TRBV28 and TRBJ2-3; 11 bases are a match to TRBD2. Losses at the gene ends were 5 bases for V and 2 bases for J; bases not matched to a gene: 12. The length of the CDR3 is 18 residues. From germline, CDR1 is MDHEN and CDR2 SYDVKM. The covered CDR3 bases are TGTGCCAGCAGTGGCGAGGTAGCGGGGGGGGGCTCCACAGATACG. Amino acids: CASSGEVAGGGSTDT. In full, the CDR3 reads CASSGEVAGGGSTDTQYF.

In the case of this clone: The CDR3 goes on 3 residues after the read ends, and that part is filled in from the germline J gene. The V call is TRBV30, the J call TRBJ2-1; 11 nucleotides align to TRBD1. The CDR3 has 12 residues. Trimming took 7 bases from V and 6 from J; bases not matched to a gene: 2. Per germline, CDR1 GTSNPN and CDR2 SVGIG (reference sequence). The CDR3 DNA, read in part, is TGTGCCTCCGGGACAGGGGGCAATGAG. Translating it yields CASGTGGNE. The full CDR3 sequence reads CASGTGGNEQFF. The whole variable domain, remainder taken from reference TRBV30 and TRBJ2-1, is SQTIHQWPATLVQPVGSPLSLECTVEGTSNPNLYWYRQAAGRGLQLLFYSVGIGQISSEVPQNLSASRPQDRQFILSSKKLLLSDSGFYLCASGTGGNEQFFGPGTRLTVL.

With respect to this clone: The read gets to within 3 residues of the CDR3 end, and the germline J gene fills in the rest. V and J are TRBV5-1 and TRBJ2-5; 8 positions agree with TRBD2. J gave up 5 bases and V 4 bases, and 4 bases lay outside the gene matches. The CDR3 sequence is 13 residues long. Germline V gene data show CDR1 as SGHRS and CDR2 as YFSETQ. CDR3 sequence: CASSGGLVETQYF. CDR3 DNA (partial): TGCGCCAGCAGCGGGGGACTAGTGGAGACC. The complete variable domain, with remaining parts taken from reference TRBV5-1 and TRBJ2-5, reads KAGVTQTPRYLIKTRGQQVTLSCSPISGHRSVSWYQQTPGQGLQFLFEYFSETQRNKGNFPGRFSGRQFSNSRSEMNVSTLELGDSALYLCASSGGLVETQYFGPGTRLLVL.

The covered CDR3 bases are TGCAGTGCCCAAGAGGGGAAATCGAGCTCCTATAATTCACCC. This encodes CSAQEGKSSSYNSP. The full CDR3 reads CSAQEGKSSSYNSPLHF. The genes are TRBV20-1 and TRBJ1-6; D might be TRBD1 (5 bases). The read falls 3 residues short of the CDR3 end, and the missing part is taken from the germline J gene. CDR1 and CDR2 (germline): DFQATT, SNEGSKA (reference sequence). The V and J ends lost 6 bases and 0 bases respectively, with 18 bases between them. The CDR3 sequence is 17 residues long.

For this clone: With the read ending 3 residues before the CDR3 end, the germline J gene is used to fill in that end. The chain has TRBV5-1 and TRBJ1-4; D remains unclear. V shed 0 bases and J shed 3 bases, with 12 bases lying between them. CDR3 length: 16 residues. Germline V gene data show CDR1 as SGHRS and CDR2 as YFSETQ. The CDR3 bases that were read are TGCGCCAGCAGCTTGGGACCCCCAGGTTCTAATGAAAAA. This gives the protein CASSLGPPGSNEK. The whole CDR3 protein reads CASSLGPPGSNEKLFF. Looking up the rest from reference TRBV5-1 and TRBJ1-4 gives the full variable domain: KAGVTQTPRYLIKTRGQQVTLSCSPISGHRSVSWYQQTPGQGLQFLFEYFSETQRNKGNFPGRFSGRQFSNSRSEMNVSTLELGDSALYLCASSLGPPGSNEKLFFGSGTQLSVL.

Details on this clone: The CDR3 end falls 3 residues outside the read, so it is completed with the germline J gene. The chain carries TRBV20-1 and TRBJ2-5, with TRBD1 identical over 7 bases. The germline CDR1 and CDR2 sequences are DFQATT and SNEGSKA (reference sequence). CDR3 length equals 15 residues. The V segment lost 1 base and the J segment 2 bases; nucleotides outside the gene matches: 7. The CDR3 bases that were read are TGCAGTGCTAGAGGGAAGAGGGGGCGACAAGAGACC. Encoded protein: CSARGKRGRQET. The whole CDR3 protein reads CSARGKRGRQETQYF.

A remark on this clone: Read coverage stops 3 residues before the CDR3 terminus; the germline J gene supplies the remainder. The V call is TRBV20-1, the J call TRBJ2-2; 7 bases line up with TRBD2. The CDR3 has 13 residues. The germline gives CDR1 DFQATT, CDR2 SNEGSKA (reference sequence). Unmatched junction bases numbered 1, after V lost 1 base and J lost 5 bases. The covered CDR3 bases are TGCAGTGCTAGAGGGGGGGGGACCGGGGAG. Its protein is CSARGGGTGE. The whole CDR3 region reads CSARGGGTGELFF.

Remarks on this clone: The sequenced fragment ends 3 residues before the CDR3 boundary, so the rest is inferred from the germline J gene. The chain recombines TRBV7-8 with TRBJ2-7; TRBD1 might be the D (8 bases). The CDR3 contains 14 residues. CDR1 and CDR2 from the germline V gene are SGHVS and FQNEAQ. V was shortened by 5 bases and J by 4 bases, with 15 bases between the two germline ends. CDR3 bases read: TGTGCCAGCAGCCCAACAGGGGGAGGGTACGAG. Encoded protein: CASSPTGGGYE. The CDR3 as a whole reads CASSPTGGGYEQYF.

As regards this clone: The CDR3 end falls 3 residues outside the read, so it is completed with the germline J gene. The chain has TRBV2 and TRBJ2-1; 10 nucleotides align to TRBD2. Germline V gene data show CDR1 as SNHLY and CDR2 as FYNNEI. This CDR3 comprises 15 residues. The V segment lost 2 bases and the J segment 7 bases; nucleotides outside the gene matches: 5. The CDR3 sequence: CASSELAGGRNEQFF. The DNA read from the CDR3 is TGTGCCAGCAGTGAATTAGCGGGGGGCCGGAATGAG.

Comments on this clone: A junction boundary mismatches the germline segment, possibly from a read error. The read falls 3 residues short of the CDR3 end, and the missing part is taken from the germline J gene. This chain links TRBV6-1 with TRBJ2-1, with D uncertain. CDR1 and CDR2 from the germline V gene are MNHNS and SASEGT. The CDR3 loop spans 12 amino acids. The sequenced CDR3 bases are TGTGCCAGCGGTGAAGTAAGGCTTGAG. Residues: CASGEVRLE. The CDR3 reads in full as CASGEVRLEQFF.

For this clone: The sequenced fragment ends 3 residues before the CDR3 boundary, so the rest is inferred from the germline J gene. V usage is TRBV19 and J usage is TRBJ2-3; D perhaps matches TRBD2 (5 bases). The CDR3 covers 14 residues. Per germline, CDR1 LNHDA and CDR2 SQIVND (reference sequence). Trimming removed 11 bases from V and 7 bases from J, with 22 bases in between. The CDR3 bases that were read are TGTGCCTGCCCCCCCGGGGTCTCAAAGAATACG. Residues: CACPPGVSKNT. The whole CDR3 reads CACPPGVSKNTQYF.

This clone ranks as medium-sized (0.01 to 0.1%) in terms of frequency. The observed sequence ends 3 residues before the CDR3 terminus, with the missing tail filled in from the germline J gene. This chain uses TRBV5-4 with TRBJ2-7, with a possible D match to TRBD1 (6 bases). Germline values: CDR1 SGHNT, CDR2 YYREEE (reference sequence). V lost 4 bases to trimming and J lost 2 bases, with 7 bases between them. The CDR3 is 12 residues long. The sequenced part of the CDR3 DNA is TGTGCCAGCAGCCGGGACACCTACGAG. The encoded protein is CASSRDTYE. The entire CDR3 reads CASSRDTYEQYF.

A note on this clone: The sample carries other DNA sequences with the same CDR3. The sequenced part of the CDR3 DNA is TGCAGCGTTGGACAGGGGGCGGACTATGGC. Its protein is CSVGQGADYG. The full-length CDR3 reads as CSVGQGADYGYTF. V is TRBV29-1 and J is TRBJ1-2, with 10 positions matching TRBD1. The read finishes 3 residues shy of the CDR3 end, and the germline J gene is used to complete it. Looked up from germline, CDR1 is SQVTM and CDR2 is ANQGSEA. The CDR3 totals 13 residues. V was clipped by 4 bases and J by 3 bases; unmatched bases: 2.

As concerns this clone: The read is 3 residues too short to cover the CDR3 end, so that end is filled in from the germline J gene. V is TRBV19 and J is TRBJ2-7; a possible D gene is TRBD1 (6 bases). Germline V gene lookup returns CDR1 LNHDA and CDR2 SQIVND (reference sequence). Trimming removed 6 bases at V and 2 bases at J, with 17 bases between. This CDR3 spans 15 amino acids. This CDR3 reads CASSKDNGGPYEQYF. The part of the CDR3 DNA that was read is TGTGCCAGTAGCAAGGACAATGGGGGCCCCTACGAG.

Of note for this clone: The sequence runs out 3 residues before the end of the CDR3; the remainder is reconstructed from the germline J gene. This chain joins TRBV19 and TRBJ1-6; 7 bases map to TRBD1. The germline V gene encodes CDR1 LNHDA and CDR2 SQIVND (reference sequence). V shed 5 bases and J 8 bases; nucleotides not matched to a gene: 9. The CDR3 loop spans 15 amino acids. CDR3 bases read: TGTGCCAGTAGTTCGGACAGGAGCGGGTATTCACCC. Translated: CASSSDRSGYSP. The CDR3 as a whole reads CASSSDRSGYSPLHF.

With respect to this clone: The read ends 3 residues shy of where the CDR3 ends; the end is completed using the germline J gene. The rearrangement uses TRBV14 and TRBJ1-5; 10 nucleotides agree with TRBD1. CDR3 length: 13 amino acids. After removal of 5 bases from V and 7 bases from J, the junction contained 2 bases not matched to a gene. From germline, CDR1 is SGHDN and CDR2 FVKESK. Incomplete CDR3 DNA: TGTGCCAGCAGCTTGACAGGGGGCCAGCCC. Its protein is CASSLTGGQP. The complete CDR3 reads CASSLTGGQPQHF.